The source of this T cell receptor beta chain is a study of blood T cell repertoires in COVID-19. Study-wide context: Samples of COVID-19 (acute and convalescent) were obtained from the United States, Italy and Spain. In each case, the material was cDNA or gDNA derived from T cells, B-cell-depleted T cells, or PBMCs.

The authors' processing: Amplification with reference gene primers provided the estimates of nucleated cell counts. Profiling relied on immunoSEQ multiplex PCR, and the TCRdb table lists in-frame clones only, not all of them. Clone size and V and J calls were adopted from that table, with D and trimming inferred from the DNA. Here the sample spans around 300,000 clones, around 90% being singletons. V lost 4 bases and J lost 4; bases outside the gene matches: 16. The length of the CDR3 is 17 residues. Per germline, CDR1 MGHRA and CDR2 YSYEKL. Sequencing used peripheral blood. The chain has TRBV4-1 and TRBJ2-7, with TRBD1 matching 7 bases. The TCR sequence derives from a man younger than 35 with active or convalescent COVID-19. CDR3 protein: CASSLKRDSVTLYEQYF. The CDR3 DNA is TGCGCCAGCAGCCTGAAAAGGGACAGCGTTACCTTGTACGAGCAGTACTTC.